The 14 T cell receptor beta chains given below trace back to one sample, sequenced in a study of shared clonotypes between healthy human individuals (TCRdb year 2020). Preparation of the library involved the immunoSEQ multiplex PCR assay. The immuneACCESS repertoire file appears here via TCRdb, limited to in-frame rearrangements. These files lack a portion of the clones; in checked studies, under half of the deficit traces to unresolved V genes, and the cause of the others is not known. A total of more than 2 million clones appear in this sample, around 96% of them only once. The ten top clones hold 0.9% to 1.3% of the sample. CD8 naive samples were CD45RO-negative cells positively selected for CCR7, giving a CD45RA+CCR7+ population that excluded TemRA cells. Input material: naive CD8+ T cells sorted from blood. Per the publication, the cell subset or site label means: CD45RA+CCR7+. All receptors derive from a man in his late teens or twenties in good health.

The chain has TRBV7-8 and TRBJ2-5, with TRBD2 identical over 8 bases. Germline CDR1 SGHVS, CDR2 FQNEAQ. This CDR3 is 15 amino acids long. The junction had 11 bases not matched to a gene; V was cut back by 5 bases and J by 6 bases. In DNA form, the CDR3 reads TGTGCCAGCAGCCTCCCGGGACTAGGGGGTCAGACCCAGTACTTC. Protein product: CASSLPGLGGQTQYF.

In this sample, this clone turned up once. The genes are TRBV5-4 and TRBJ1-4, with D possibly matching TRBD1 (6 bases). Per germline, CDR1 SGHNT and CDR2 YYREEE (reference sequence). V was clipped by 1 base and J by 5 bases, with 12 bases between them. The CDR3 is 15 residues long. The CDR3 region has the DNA TGTGCCAGCAGCTTGTCCAGGGGAGGGAATGAAAAACTGTTTTTT. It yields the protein CASSLSRGGNEKLFF.

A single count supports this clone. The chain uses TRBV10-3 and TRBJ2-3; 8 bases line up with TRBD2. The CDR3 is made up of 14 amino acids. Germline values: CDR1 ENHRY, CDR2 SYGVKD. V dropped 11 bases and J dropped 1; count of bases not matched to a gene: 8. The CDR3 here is CASHSREGTDTQYF. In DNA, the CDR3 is TGTGCCTCACACTCGCGGGAGGGCACAGATACGCAGTATTTT.

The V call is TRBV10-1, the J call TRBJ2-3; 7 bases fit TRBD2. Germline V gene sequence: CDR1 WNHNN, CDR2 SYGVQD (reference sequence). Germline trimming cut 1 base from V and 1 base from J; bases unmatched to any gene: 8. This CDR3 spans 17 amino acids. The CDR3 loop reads CASSEFVGGLGTDTQYF. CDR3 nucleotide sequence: TGCGCCAGCAGTGAGTTCGTGGGAGGGCTGGGCACAGATACGCAGTATTTT.

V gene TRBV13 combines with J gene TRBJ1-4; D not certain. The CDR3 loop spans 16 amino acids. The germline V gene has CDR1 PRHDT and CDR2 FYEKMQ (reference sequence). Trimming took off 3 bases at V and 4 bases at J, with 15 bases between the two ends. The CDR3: CASSLAIRAHNEKLFF. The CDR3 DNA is TGTGCCAGCAGCTTGGCCATTAGGGCCCATAATGAAAAACTGTTTTTT.

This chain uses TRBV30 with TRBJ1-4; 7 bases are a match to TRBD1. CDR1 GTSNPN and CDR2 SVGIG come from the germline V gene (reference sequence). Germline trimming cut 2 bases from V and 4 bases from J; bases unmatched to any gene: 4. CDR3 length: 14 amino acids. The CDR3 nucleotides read TGTGCCTGGAGTTCGACAGGGTATAATGAAAAACTGTTTTTT. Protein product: CAWSSTGYNEKLFF.

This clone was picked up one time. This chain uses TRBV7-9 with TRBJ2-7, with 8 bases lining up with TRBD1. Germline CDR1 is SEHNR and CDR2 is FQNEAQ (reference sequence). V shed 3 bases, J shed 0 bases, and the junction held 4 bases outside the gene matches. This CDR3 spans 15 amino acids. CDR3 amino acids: CASSFWTGPSYEQYF. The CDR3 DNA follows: TGTGCCAGCAGCTTTTGGACAGGGCCCTCCTACGAGCAGTACTTC.

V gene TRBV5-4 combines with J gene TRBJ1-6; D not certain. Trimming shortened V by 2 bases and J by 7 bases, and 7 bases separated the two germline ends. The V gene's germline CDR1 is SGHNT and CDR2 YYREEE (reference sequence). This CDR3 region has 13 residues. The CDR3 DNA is TGTGCCAGCAGCTTCGGGGAGAATTCACCCCTCCACTTT. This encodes CASSFGENSPLHF.

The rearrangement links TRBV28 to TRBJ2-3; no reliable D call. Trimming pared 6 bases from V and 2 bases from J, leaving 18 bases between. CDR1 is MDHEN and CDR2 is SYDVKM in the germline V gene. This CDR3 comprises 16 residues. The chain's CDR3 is CASRVKRLEHTDTQYF. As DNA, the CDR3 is TGTGCCAGCAGGGTTAAGAGACTGGAACACACAGATACGCAGTATTTT.

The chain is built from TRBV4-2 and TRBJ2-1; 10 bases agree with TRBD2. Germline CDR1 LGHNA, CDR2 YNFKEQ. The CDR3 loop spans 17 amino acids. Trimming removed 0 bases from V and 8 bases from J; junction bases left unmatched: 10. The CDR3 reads CASSQDGSGGAGDEQFF. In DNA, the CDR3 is TGTGCCAGCAGCCAAGATGGAAGCGGGGGGGCTGGGGATGAGCAGTTCTTC.

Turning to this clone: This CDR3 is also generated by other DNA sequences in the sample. Written as DNA, the CDR3 is TGTGCCAGCAGCTTAGGGCAGGGCCTCTCCTACGAGCAGTACTTC. Residues: CASSLGQGLSYEQYF. The chain employs TRBV5-4 and TRBJ2-7, with D possibly TRBD1 on 5 matching bases. The CDR3 is 15 amino acids. The V gene lost 2 bases and the J gene lost 0 bases, with 12 bases spanning the gap. Germline V gives CDR1 SGHNT, CDR2 YYREEE (reference sequence).

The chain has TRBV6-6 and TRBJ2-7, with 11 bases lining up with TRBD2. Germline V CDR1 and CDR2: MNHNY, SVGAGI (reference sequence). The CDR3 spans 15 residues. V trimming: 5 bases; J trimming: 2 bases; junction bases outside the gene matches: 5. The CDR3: CASSLLAGDPYEQYF. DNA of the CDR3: TGTGCCAGCAGTCTACTAGCGGGGGACCCCTACGAGCAGTACTTC.

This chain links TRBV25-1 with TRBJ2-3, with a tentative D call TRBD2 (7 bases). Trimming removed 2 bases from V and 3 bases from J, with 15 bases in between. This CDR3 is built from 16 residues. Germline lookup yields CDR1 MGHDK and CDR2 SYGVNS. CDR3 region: CASSEPLGGQTDTQYF. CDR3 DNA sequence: TGTGCCAGCAGTGAACCCTTGGGGGGGCAGACAGATACGCAGTATTTT.

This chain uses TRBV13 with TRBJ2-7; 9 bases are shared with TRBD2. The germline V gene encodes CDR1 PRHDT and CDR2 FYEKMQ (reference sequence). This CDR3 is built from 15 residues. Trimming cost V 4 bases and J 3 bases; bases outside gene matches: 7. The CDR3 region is CASSSVGGGVYEQYF. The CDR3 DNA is TGTGCCAGCAGCTCCGTAGGCGGGGGGGTCTACGAGCAGTACTTC.